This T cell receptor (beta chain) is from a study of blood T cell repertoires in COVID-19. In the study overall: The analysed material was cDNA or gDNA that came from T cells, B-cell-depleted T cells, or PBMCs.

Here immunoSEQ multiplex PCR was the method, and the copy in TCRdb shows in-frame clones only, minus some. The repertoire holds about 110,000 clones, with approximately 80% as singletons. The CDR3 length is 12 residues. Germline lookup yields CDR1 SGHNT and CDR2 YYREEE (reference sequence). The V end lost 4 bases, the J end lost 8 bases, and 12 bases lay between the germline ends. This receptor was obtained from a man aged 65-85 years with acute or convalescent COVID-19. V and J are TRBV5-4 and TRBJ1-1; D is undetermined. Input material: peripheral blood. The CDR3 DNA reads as TGTGCCAGCAGCCTCGAGGGTCCCGAAGCTTTCTTT. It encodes CASSLEGPEAFF.